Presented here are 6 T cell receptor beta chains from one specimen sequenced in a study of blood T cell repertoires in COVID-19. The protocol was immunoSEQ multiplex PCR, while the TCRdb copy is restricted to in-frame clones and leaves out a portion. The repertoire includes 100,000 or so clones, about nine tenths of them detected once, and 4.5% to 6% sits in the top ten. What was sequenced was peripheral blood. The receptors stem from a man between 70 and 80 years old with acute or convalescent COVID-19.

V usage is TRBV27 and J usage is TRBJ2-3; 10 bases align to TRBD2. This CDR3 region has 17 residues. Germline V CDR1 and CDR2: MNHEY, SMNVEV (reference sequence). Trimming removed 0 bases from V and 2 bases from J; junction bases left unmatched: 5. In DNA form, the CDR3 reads TGTGCCAGCAGTTTATCGGCGACTAGCGGGCTCACAGATACGCAGTATTTT. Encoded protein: CASSLSATSGLTDTQYF.

CDR3 bases: TGTGCCAGCAGTGAGGGGGACAGGGTCTATGGCTACACCTTC. Residues: CASSEGDRVYGYTF. This rearrangement joins TRBV6-1 to TRBJ1-2, with 9 bases matching TRBD1. The CDR3 has 14 residues. From germline, CDR1 is MNHNS and CDR2 SASEGT. The trim removed 3 bases at V and 4 bases at J, leaving 3 bases unmatched.

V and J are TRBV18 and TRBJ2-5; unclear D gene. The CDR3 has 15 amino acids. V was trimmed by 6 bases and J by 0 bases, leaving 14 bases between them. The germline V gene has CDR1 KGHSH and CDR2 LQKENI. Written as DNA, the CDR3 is TGTGCCAGCTCTCACTCCTATTTAGACCAAGAGACCCAGTACTTC. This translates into CASSHSYLDQETQYF.

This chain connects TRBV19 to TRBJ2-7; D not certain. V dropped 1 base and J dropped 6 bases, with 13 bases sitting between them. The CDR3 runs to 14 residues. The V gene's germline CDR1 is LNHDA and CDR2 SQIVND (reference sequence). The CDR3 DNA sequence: TGTGCCAGTAGTATAGTGGGCAGTGGTTCCGAGCAGTACTTC. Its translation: CASSIVGSGSEQYF.

CDR3 amino acids: CASTPDRAYEQYF. CDR3 bases: TGTGCCAGCACCCCAGACAGGGCCTACGAGCAGTACTTC. The chain employs TRBV25-1 and TRBJ2-7, with 7 bases fitting TRBD1. There are 13 residues in the CDR3. Germline trimming cut 7 bases from V and 2 bases from J; bases unmatched to any gene: 5. The germline V gene has CDR1 MGHDK and CDR2 SYGVNS.

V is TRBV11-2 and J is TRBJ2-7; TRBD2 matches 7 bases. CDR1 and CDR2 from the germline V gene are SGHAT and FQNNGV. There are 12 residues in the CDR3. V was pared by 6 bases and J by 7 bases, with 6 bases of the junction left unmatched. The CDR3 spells CASSPGGREQYF. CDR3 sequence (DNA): TGTGCCAGCAGTCCGGGGGGTCGTGAGCAGTACTTC.